This record looks at one TCR beta chain sequence and its context. The sample has other DNA sequences that encode this CDR3 too. V lost 0 bases and J lost 7, with 13 bases in between. Germline V lookup: CDR1 SGDLS, CDR2 YYNGEE. This CDR3 is built from 14 residues. Here immunoSEQ multiplex PCR was the method, and the copy in TCRdb shows in-frame clones only, minus some. This table holds fewer than 350,000 clones, 86% found once. These data originate in a study of blood T cell repertoires in COVID-19. Study-level background: The analysed material was cDNA or gDNA that came from T cells, B-cell-depleted T cells, or PBMCs.

This chain connects TRBV9 to TRBJ2-5; possibly TRBD1 for D (5 bases). This clonotype was obtained from a man aged 35 to 55 with active or convalescent COVID-19. Sequenced: peripheral blood. This CDR3 is CASSVVGREGTQYF. CDR3 nucleotide sequence: TGTGCCAGCAGCGTAGTTGGCAGGGAAGGGACCCAGTACTTC.